Presented here are 20 T cell receptor beta chains from one specimen sequenced in a study of cytomegalovirus exposure and HLA in healthy donors. The PCR had 60 Vbeta and 13 Jbeta primers. Method: immunoSEQ multiplex PCR; TCRdb's copy keeps in-frame clones and lacks some. The sample lists approximately 180,000 clones; roughly 78% were seen once. Specimen: PBMCs. The receptors stem from a woman between 50 and 59 years old in good health and CMV-seropositive.

Of note for this clone: Sequence at one end of the junction differs from germline and may be a read error. Other DNA sequences in this sample translate to the same CDR3. The rearrangement uses TRBV4-1 and TRBJ2-7; TRBD1 matches at 9 bases. The CDR3 is 15 residues long. CDR1 is MGHRA, CDR2 YSYEKL, per germline. CDR3 DNA sequence: TGCGCCAGCAGCCCTATACAGGGGGCAGGCGGGGAGCAGTATTTC. Protein product: CASSPIQGAGGEQYF.

This sequence joins TRBV6-1 and TRBJ1-1; perhaps TRBD1 as D (5 bases). The CDR3 has 14 residues. The germline gives CDR1 MNHNS, CDR2 SASEGT. The V end lost 8 bases, the J end lost 4 bases, and 17 bases lay between the germline ends. CDR3 in DNA: TGTGCCAGCCAGGGAAGGGCCCCTGTCACTGAAGCTTTCTTT. This codes for CASQGRAPVTEAFF.

This chain connects TRBV11-2 to TRBJ2-7; 8 nucleotides agree with TRBD1. Looked up from germline, CDR1 is SGHAT and CDR2 is FQNNGV. The trim removed 5 bases at V and 6 bases at J, leaving 12 bases unmatched. The CDR3 runs to 15 residues. CDR3 in DNA: TGTGCCAGCAGCATACTGACGGACAGGGTAGGCGAGCAGTACTTC. It encodes CASSILTDRVGEQYF.

This clone occurred a few times. The chain uses TRBV2 and TRBJ2-5; maybe TRBD2 (6 bases). The germline V gene has CDR1 SNHLY and CDR2 FYNNEI. V shed 6 bases and J shed 5 bases, with 10 bases lying between them. This CDR3 comprises 12 residues. CDR3 amino acids: CASSAGRETQYF. CDR3 in DNA: TGTGCCAGCAGCGCAGGGAGGGAGACCCAGTACTTC. The full variable domain, rest sourced from reference TRBV2 and TRBJ2-5, is EPEVTQTPSHQVTQMGQEVILRCVPISNHLYFYWYRQILGQKVEFLVSFYNNEISEKSEIFDDQFSVERPDGSNFTLKIRSTKLEDSAMYFCASSAGRETQYFGPGTRLLVL.

The sample holds a few counts of this clone. The chain combines TRBV9 with TRBJ1-3; 8 bases map to TRBD1. From germline, CDR1 is SGDLS and CDR2 YYNGEE. The CDR3 sequence is 18 residues long. V was pared by 0 bases and J by 4 bases, with 12 bases of the junction left unmatched. CDR3 loop: CASSVGGQGAFVGNTIYF. In nucleotides, the CDR3 is TGTGCCAGCAGCGTAGGTGGCCAGGGGGCATTTGTAGGAAACACCATATATTTT.

This clone was counted a single time. CDR3 DNA sequence: TGTGCCAGCAGTGGGACAATGGGCTCACCCCTCCACTTT. Encoded protein: CASSGTMGSPLHF. This rearrangement joins TRBV2 to TRBJ1-6, with D perhaps matching TRBD1 (5 bases). V gave up 4 bases and J gave up 10 bases, with 11 bases separating them. The CDR3 spans 13 residues. Germline V lookup: CDR1 SNHLY, CDR2 FYNNEI.

The chain employs TRBV5-5 and TRBJ2-7; weak D call: TRBD1 (5 bases). CDR3 length: 15 amino acids. With 0 bases removed from V and 3 bases from J, the gap between germline ends came to 13 bases. Germline V gene lookup returns CDR1 SGHKS and CDR2 YYEKEE (reference sequence). The CDR3 protein is CASSLAAGPLYEQYF. For the CDR3, the DNA is TGTGCCAGCAGCTTGGCGGCAGGGCCCCTCTACGAGCAGTACTTC.

The V gene is TRBV6-6, the J gene TRBJ2-5; TRBD2 agrees at 7 bases. V shed 0 bases, J shed 5 bases, and the junction held 9 bases outside the gene matches. Germline loops: CDR1 MNHNY, CDR2 SVGAGI (reference sequence). The CDR3 runs to 16 residues. CDR3 DNA: TGTGCCAGCAGTTACTCGGTGCTAGCGGTAGAGGAGACCCAGTACTTC. Amino acids: CASSYSVLAVEETQYF.

The rearrangement links TRBV15 to TRBJ2-1, with TRBD1 matching 12 bases. J lost 8 bases, V lost 5 bases, and 10 bases had no gene match. Germline V gene sequence: CDR1 LNHNV, CDR2 YYDKDF (reference sequence). The CDR3 runs to 16 residues. CDR3 coding DNA: TGTGCCACCAGCGCCCGGGACAGGGGGCTCTGGTATGAGCAGTTCTTC. This translates into CATSARDRGLWYEQFF.

V usage is TRBV5-1 and J usage is TRBJ2-5; 7 positions match TRBD2. Germline trimming cut 0 bases from V and 2 bases from J; bases unmatched to any gene: 13. The CDR3 runs 18 residues. Germline V gives CDR1 SGHRS, CDR2 YFSETQ. The CDR3 loop is CASSLEGDYVFPQETQYF. CDR3 nucleotides: TGCGCCAGCAGCTTGGAAGGGGACTACGTCTTCCCACAAGAGACCCAGTACTTC.

This sequence joins TRBV27 and TRBJ2-1; TRBD1 is a possible D gene (5 bases). Deletions cut 3 bases from V and 4 bases from J, with 13 bases between. Germline V gene lookup returns CDR1 MNHEY and CDR2 SMNVEV (reference sequence). This CDR3 comprises 15 residues. The CDR3 sequence is CASSFIQGWYNEQFF. As DNA, the CDR3 is TGTGCCAGCAGTTTCATCCAGGGTTGGTACAATGAGCAGTTCTTC.

The genes are TRBV25-1 and TRBJ1-6, with 8 bases aligning to TRBD1. This CDR3 region has 15 residues. V lost 4 bases and J lost 8; bases outside the gene matches: 7. Germline lookup yields CDR1 MGHDK and CDR2 SYGVNS. In DNA, the CDR3 is TGTGCCAGCAGTGGACAGACAGGGGCGGATTCACCCCTCCACTTT. As protein: CASSGQTGADSPLHF.

This chain connects TRBV10-3 to TRBJ2-3; 9 bases match TRBD1. J gave up 5 bases and V 10 bases, and 7 bases lay outside the gene matches. Germline CDR1 is ENHRY and CDR2 is SYGVKD. The CDR3 consists of 13 residues. CDR3 nucleotides: TGTGCCAGCAGGGACAGGGTAGAAGATACGCAGTATTTT. The encoded protein is CASRDRVEDTQYF.

This chain connects TRBV5-1 to TRBJ2-2; D not resolved. The CDR3 contains 15 residues. CDR1 is SGHRS, CDR2 YFSETQ, per germline. Deletions cut 0 bases from V and 0 bases from J, with 6 bases between. CDR3 region: CASSLGSANTGELFF. CDR3 coding DNA: TGCGCCAGCAGCTTGGGTAGTGCGAACACCGGGGAGCTGTTTTTT.

The chain uses TRBV7-6 and TRBJ1-2, with D possibly being TRBD1 (5 bases). The germline V gene encodes CDR1 SGHVS and CDR2 FNYEAQ. Trimming left V 5 bases short and J 3 bases short, with 16 bases between. The length of the CDR3 is 15 residues. The CDR3 loop is CASSPDRGVDYGYTF. CDR3 sequence (DNA): TGTGCCAGCAGCCCCGACCGGGGGGTAGACTATGGCTACACCTTC.

This chain uses TRBV10-1 with TRBJ2-3, with a possible D match to TRBD2 (5 bases). The V end lost 0 bases, the J end lost 1 base, and 8 bases lay between the germline ends. The CDR3 is 15 amino acids. Germline V gives CDR1 WNHNN, CDR2 SYGVQD (reference sequence). The CDR3 spells CASSESTRGTDTQYF. In DNA form, the CDR3 reads TGCGCCAGCAGTGAGTCCACGCGGGGCACAGATACGCAGTATTTT.

The chain links TRBV6-5 to TRBJ2-1; maybe TRBD2 (6 bases). The CDR3 contains 15 residues. V lost 6 bases and J 3 bases, leaving 15 bases between the germline ends. Germline-derived CDR1 and CDR2 are MNHEY and SVGAGI. This chain's CDR3 is CASSTWGENYNEQFF. DNA for the CDR3: TGTGCCAGCAGCACTTGGGGGGAGAACTACAATGAGCAGTTCTTC.

The gene calls are TRBV11-3 and TRBJ2-3; 12 bases align to TRBD2. The CDR3 is 16 amino acids. V was pared by 5 bases and J by 1 base, with 4 bases of the junction left unmatched. CDR1 is SGHNT, CDR2 YENEEA, per germline. CDR3 region: CASSPGTSGRTDTQYF. The CDR3 DNA reads as TGTGCCAGCAGCCCGGGGACTAGCGGGCGCACAGATACGCAGTATTTT.

V gene TRBV25-1 combines with J gene TRBJ1-6, with a possible D match to TRBD1 (5 bases). V shed 2 bases and J shed 7 bases, with 6 bases lying between them. Germline CDR1 is MGHDK and CDR2 is SYGVNS. This CDR3 comprises 13 residues. The CDR3 region has the DNA TGTGCCAGCAGTGAACAGGGAAATTCACCCCTCCACTTT. It yields the protein CASSEQGNSPLHF.

The CDR3 loop reads CASRHISGGAMETQYF. In DNA form, the CDR3 reads TGTGCCAGCAGACATATTAGCGGGGGGGCGATGGAGACCCAGTACTTC. The rearrangement joins TRBV5-6 to TRBJ2-5; 11 nucleotides align to TRBD2. Germline values: CDR1 SGHDT, CDR2 YYEEEE. Trimming took 5 bases from V and 5 from J; bases not matched to a gene: 11. CDR3 length: 16 amino acids.